This TCR beta chain stems from a study of cytomegalovirus exposure and HLA in healthy donors. In the case of this clone: Its antigen is undetermined.

Germline CDR1 is KGHSH and CDR2 is LQKENI. CDR3 length equals 14 residues. Trimming pared 3 bases from V and 3 bases from J, leaving 9 bases between. Sequencing was performed with immunoSEQ multiplex PCR; in TCRdb, only in-frame clones are kept and a portion is missing. The data show 200,000 or so clones, around 86% seen once. The study, taken as a whole, reports: According to the study, 160 or so TCR beta chains were cytomegalovirus-associated.

The rearrangement uses TRBV18 and TRBJ2-1; D is possibly TRBD1 (6 bases). This TCR derives from a woman under 30 in good health and CMV-seropositive. The sequenced sample was PBMCs. Written as DNA, the CDR3 is TGTGCCAGCTCACCGGGACAAATCTACAATGAGCAGTTCTTC. It specifies CASSPGQIYNEQFF.